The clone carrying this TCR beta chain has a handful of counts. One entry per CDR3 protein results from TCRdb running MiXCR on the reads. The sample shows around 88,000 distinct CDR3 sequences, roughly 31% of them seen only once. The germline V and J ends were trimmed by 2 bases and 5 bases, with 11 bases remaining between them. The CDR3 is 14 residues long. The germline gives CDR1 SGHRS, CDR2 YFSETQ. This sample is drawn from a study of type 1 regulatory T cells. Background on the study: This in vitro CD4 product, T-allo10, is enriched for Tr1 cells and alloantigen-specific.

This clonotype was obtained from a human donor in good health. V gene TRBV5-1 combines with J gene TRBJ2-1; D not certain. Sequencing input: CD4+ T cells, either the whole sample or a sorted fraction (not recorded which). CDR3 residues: CASSFLRIDNEQFF. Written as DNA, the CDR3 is TGCGCCAGCAGCTTTCTTCGAATAGACAATGAGCAGTTCTTC.